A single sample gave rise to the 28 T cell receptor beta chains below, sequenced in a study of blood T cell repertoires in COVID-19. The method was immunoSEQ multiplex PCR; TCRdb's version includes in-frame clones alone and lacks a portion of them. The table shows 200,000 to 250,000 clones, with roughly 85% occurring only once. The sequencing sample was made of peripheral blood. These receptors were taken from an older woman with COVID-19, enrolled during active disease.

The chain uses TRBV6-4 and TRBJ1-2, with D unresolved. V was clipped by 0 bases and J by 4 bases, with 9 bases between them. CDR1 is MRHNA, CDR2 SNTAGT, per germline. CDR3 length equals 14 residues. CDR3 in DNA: TGTGCCAGCAGTGACTCAAGGAGAGGCTATGGCTACACCTTC. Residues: CASSDSRRGYGYTF.

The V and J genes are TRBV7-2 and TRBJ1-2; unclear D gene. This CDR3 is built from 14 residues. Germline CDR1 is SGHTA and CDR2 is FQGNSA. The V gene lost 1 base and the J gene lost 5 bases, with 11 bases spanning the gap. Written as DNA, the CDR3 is TGTGCCAGCAGCTTAGGGCGGCCGAGTTATGGCTACACCTTC. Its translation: CASSLGRPSYGYTF.

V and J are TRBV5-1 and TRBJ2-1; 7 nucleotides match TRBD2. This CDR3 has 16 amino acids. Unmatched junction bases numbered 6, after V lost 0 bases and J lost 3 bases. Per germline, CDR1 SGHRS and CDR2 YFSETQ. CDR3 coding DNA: TGCGCCAGCAGCTTGGCGCTGCGGGGGAACTACAATGAGCAGTTCTTC. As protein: CASSLALRGNYNEQFF. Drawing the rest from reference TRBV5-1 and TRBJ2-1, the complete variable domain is KAGVTQTPRYLIKTRGQQVTLSCSPISGHRSVSWYQQTPGQGLQFLFEYFSETQRNKGNFPGRFSGRQFSNSRSEMNVSTLELGDSALYLCASSLALRGNYNEQFFGPGTRLTVL.

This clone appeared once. The CDR3 DNA reads TGTGCCAGCAGCCCCCGGGACAGGCTATCGGCTGAGCAGTTCTTC. Translating gives CASSPRDRLSAEQFF. The chain has TRBV25-1 and TRBJ2-1; 8 bases line up with TRBD1. The junction had 13 bases not matched to a gene; V was cut back by 6 bases and J by 9 bases. There are 15 residues in the CDR3. The V gene's germline CDR1 is MGHDK and CDR2 SYGVNS.

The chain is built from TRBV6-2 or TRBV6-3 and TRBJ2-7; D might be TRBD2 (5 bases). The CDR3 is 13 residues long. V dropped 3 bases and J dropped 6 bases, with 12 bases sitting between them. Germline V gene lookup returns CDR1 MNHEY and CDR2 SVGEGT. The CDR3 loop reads CASSYAGGFEQYF. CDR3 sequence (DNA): TGTGCCAGCAGTTATGCCGGAGGCTTCGAGCAGTACTTC.

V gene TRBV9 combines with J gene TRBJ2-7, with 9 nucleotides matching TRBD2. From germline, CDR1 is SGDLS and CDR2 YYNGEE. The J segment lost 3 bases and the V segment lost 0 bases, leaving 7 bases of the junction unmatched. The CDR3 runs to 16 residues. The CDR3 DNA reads TGTGCCAGCAGCGTAGTAGAGACTAGCGGAATCTACGAGCAGTACTTC. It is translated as CASSVVETSGIYEQYF.

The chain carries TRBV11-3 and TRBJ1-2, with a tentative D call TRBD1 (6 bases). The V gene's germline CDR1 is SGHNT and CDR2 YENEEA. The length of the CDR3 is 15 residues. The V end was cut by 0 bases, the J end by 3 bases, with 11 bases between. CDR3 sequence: CASSLDQTGDYGYTF. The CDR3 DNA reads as TGTGCCAGCAGCTTAGATCAGACAGGCGACTATGGCTACACCTTC. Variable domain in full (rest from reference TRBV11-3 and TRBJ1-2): EAGVVQSPRYKIIEKKQPVAFWCNPISGHNTLYWYLQNLGQGPELLIRYENEEAVDDSQLPKDRFSAERLKGVDSTLKIQPAELGDSAVYLCASSLDQTGDYGYTFGSGTRLTVV.

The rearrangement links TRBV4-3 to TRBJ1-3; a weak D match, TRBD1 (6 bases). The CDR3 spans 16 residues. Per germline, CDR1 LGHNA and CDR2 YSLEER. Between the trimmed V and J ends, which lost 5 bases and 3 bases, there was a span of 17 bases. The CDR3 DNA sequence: TGCGCCAGCAGCGAGGACAGTTTGTCTCTTGGAAACACCATATATTTT. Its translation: CASSEDSLSLGNTIYF.

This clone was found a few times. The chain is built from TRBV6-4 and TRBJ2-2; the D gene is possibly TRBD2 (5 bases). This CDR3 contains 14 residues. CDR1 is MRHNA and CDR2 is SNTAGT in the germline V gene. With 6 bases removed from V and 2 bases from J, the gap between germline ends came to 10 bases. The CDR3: CASREVANTGELFF. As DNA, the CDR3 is TGTGCCAGCAGGGAGGTAGCAAACACCGGGGAGCTGTTTTTT.

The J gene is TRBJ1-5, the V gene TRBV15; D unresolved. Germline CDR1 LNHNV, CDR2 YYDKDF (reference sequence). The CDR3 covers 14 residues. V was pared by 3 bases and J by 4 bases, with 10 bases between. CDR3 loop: CATSRSGRNQPQHF. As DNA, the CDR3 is TGTGCCACCAGCAGGTCGGGGAGGAATCAGCCCCAGCATTTT.

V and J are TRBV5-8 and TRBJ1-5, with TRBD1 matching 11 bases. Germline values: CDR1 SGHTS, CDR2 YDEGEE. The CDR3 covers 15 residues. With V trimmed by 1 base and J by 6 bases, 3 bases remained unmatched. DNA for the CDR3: TGTGCCAGCAGCTTGAGGGACAGGGGGATTCAGCCCCAGCATTTT. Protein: CASSLRDRGIQPQHF. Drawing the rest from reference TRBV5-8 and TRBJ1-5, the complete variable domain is EAGVTQSPTHLIKTRGQQATLRCSPISGHTSVYWYQQALGLGLQFLLWYDEGEERNRGNFPPRFSGRQFPNYSSELNVNALELEDSALYLCASSLRDRGIQPQHFGDGTRLSIL.

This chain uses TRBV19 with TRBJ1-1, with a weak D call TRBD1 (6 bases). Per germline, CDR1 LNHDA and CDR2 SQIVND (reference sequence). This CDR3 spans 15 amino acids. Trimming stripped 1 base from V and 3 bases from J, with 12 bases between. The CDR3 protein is CASSIVQGRDTEAFF. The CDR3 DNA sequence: TGTGCCAGTAGTATAGTACAGGGAAGGGACACTGAAGCTTTCTTT.

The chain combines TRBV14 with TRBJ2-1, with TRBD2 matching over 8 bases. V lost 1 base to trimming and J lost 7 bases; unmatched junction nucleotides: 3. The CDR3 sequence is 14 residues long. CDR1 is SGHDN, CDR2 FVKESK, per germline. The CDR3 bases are TGTGCCAGCAGCCAAGTCACTAGCGGTAATGAGCAGTTCTTC. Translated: CASSQVTSGNEQFF.

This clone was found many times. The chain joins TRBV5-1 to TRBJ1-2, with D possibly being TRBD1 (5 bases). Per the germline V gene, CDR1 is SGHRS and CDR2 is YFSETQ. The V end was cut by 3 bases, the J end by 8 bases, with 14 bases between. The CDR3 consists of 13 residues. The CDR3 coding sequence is TGCGCCAGCAGCTCGGCCACGACAGACGGCTACACCTTC. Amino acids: CASSSATTDGYTF.

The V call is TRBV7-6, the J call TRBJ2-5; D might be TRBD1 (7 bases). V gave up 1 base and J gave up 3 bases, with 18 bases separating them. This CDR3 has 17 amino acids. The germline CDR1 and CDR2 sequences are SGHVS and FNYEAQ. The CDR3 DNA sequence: TGTGCCAGCAGCTTAGAGGAAGACAGGGAGGCAGAAGAGACCCAGTACTTC. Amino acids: CASSLEEDREAEETQYF.

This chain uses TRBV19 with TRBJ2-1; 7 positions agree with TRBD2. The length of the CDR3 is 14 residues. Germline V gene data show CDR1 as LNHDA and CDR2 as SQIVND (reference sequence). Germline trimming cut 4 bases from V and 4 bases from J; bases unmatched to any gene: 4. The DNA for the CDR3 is TGTGCCAGTAGTAGCGGGAGCAATTACAATGAGCAGTTCTTC. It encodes CASSSGSNYNEQFF.

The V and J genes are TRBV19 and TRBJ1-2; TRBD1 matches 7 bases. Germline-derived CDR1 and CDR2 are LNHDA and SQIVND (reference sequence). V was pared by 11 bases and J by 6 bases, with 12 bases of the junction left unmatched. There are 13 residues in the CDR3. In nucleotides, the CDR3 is TGTGCCTCGGGACAGCCTTGGGGTCATGGCTACACCTTC. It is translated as CASGQPWGHGYTF.

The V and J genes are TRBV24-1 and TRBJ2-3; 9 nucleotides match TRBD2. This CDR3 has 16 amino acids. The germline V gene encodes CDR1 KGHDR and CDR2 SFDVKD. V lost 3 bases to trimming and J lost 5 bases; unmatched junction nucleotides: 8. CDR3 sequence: CATSDGAGGQRDTQYF. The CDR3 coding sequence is TGTGCCACCAGTGATGGGGCGGGGGGGCAGAGAGATACGCAGTATTTT.

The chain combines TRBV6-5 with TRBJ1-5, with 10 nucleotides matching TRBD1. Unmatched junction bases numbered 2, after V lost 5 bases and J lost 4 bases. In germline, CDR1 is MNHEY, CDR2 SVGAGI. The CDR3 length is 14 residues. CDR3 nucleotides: TGTGCCAGCAGTCCGGACAGGGGGAATCAGCCCCAGCATTTT. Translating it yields CASSPDRGNQPQHF.

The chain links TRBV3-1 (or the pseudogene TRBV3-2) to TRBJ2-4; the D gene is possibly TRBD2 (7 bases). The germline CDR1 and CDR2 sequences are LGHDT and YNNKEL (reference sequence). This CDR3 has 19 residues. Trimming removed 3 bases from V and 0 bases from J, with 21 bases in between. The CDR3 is CASSHNVAGAPLAKNIQYF. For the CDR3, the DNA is TGTGCCAGCAGCCATAACGTGGCGGGGGCTCCACTAGCCAAAAACATTCAGTACTTC.

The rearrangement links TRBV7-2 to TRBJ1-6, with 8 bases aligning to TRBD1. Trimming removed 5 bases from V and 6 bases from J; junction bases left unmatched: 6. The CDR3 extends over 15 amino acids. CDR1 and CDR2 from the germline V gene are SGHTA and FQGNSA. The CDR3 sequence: CASSAGTGSNSPLHF. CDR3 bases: TGTGCCAGCAGCGCCGGGACAGGCTCTAATTCACCCCTCCACTTT.

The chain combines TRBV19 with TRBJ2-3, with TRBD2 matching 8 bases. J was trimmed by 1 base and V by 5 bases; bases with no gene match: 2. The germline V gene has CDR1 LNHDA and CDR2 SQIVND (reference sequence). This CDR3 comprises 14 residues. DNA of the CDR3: TGTGCCAGTAGTCCACTAGCGGGCACAGATACGCAGTATTTT. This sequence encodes CASSPLAGTDTQYF.

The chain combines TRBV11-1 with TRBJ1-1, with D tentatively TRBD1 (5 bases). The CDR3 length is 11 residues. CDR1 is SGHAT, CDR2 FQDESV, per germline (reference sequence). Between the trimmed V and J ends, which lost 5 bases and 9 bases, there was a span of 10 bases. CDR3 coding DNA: TGTGCCAGCAGCCTAACAGGCAAAGCTTTCTTT. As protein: CASSLTGKAFF.

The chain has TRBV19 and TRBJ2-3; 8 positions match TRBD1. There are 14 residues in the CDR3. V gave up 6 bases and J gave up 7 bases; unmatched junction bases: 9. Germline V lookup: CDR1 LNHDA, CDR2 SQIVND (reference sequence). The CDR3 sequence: CASRTEDRGYTQYF. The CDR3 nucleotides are TGTGCCAGTAGAACAGAAGACAGGGGATATACGCAGTATTTT.

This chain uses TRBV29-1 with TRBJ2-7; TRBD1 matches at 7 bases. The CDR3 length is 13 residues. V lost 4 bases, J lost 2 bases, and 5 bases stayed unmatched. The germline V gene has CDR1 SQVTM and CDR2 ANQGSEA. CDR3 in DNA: TGCAGCGTTGCCCAGACAGGGACCTACGAGCAGTACTTC. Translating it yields CSVAQTGTYEQYF.

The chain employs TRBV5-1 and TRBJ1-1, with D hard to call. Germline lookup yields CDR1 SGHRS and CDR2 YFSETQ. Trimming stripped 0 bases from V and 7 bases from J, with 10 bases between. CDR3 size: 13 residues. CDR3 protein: CASSLEPSGEAFF. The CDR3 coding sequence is TGCGCCAGCAGCTTGGAGCCCTCCGGTGAAGCTTTCTTT.

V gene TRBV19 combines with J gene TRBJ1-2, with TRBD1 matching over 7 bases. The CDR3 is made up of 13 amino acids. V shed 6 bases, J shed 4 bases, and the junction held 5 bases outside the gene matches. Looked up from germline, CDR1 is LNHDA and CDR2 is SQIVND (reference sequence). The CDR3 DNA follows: TGTGCCAGTAGCGACAGGGTTTTCTATGGCTACACCTTC. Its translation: CASSDRVFYGYTF.

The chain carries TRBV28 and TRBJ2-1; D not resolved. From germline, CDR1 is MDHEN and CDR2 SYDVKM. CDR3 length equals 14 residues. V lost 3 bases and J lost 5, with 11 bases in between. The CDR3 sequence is CASSFVGANNEQFF. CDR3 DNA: TGTGCCAGCAGTTTTGTGGGCGCAAACAATGAGCAGTTCTTC.